This record covers a single TCR beta chain. Its antigen is unknown. These data belong to a study of cytomegalovirus exposure and HLA in healthy donors. Overall study context: The roughly 120 validation repertoires matched the roughly 700 first-cohort repertoires in platform, a later analysis reported. General observations from the study: For most TCR sequences rarity was the rule, although some public TCRs occurred in many donors. The tendency of first-cohort TCR clusters to co-occur in the roughly 110 validation repertoires emerged from a later analysis. It was reportedly the case that the classifier diagnosed cytomegalovirus status with high specificity and sensitivity.

J lost 4 bases, V lost 4 bases, and 8 bases had no gene match. The V gene's germline CDR1 is SGDLS and CDR2 YYNGEE. The CDR3 is made up of 15 amino acids. Only in-frame clones appear in the TCRdb table, and some are missing; sequencing was by immunoSEQ multiplex PCR. The sample consists of some 190,000 clones, roughly 82% of them appearing once. V gene TRBV9 combines with J gene TRBJ1-2; 9 nucleotides match TRBD1. The specimen was PBMCs. This clonotype was obtained from a woman aged 18-35 years in good health and CMV-seronegative. DNA of the CDR3: TGTGCCAGCAGCCCCCCCCGGGACAGGGTCTATGGCTACACCTTC. Residues: CASSPPRDRVYGYTF.